These 29 T cell receptor beta chains were all obtained from the same sample, sequenced in a study of cytomegalovirus exposure and HLA in healthy donors. With 60 Vbeta and 13 Jbeta primers, the PCR was carried out. Using immunoSEQ multiplex PCR, the repertoire was profiled, and TCRdb retains in-frame clones only, with some absent. The top ten clones hold around 4.3% of a sample with 95,000 to 130,000 clones, over 60% of them seen once. Specimen: PBMCs. The receptors come from a man aged 25 to 40 in good health and CMV-seropositive.

CDR3 coding DNA: TGTGCCAGCAGTTATAGTTGGGGGCCTAATGAAAAACTGTTTTTT. Translating gives CASSYSWGPNEKLFF. The V call is TRBV6-5, the J call TRBJ1-4; D might be TRBD1 (6 bases). The CDR3 contains 15 residues. V lost 3 bases, J lost 3 bases, and 11 bases lay in between. CDR1 is MNHEY and CDR2 is SVGAGI in the germline V gene.

V gene TRBV7-9 combines with J gene TRBJ2-4; a possible D gene is TRBD2 (6 bases). This CDR3 is 18 amino acids long. V lost 5 bases and J lost 1, with 21 bases in between. The germline V gene encodes CDR1 SEHNR and CDR2 FQNEAQ (reference sequence). As DNA, the CDR3 is TGTGCCAGCAGCCATATGGGGAGGTACGGGGAGGCCAAAAACATTCAGTACTTC. It yields the protein CASSHMGRYGEAKNIQYF.

The rearrangement joins TRBV9 to TRBJ2-3, with TRBD2 matching 12 bases. This CDR3 contains 16 residues. V shed 0 bases and J 4 bases; nucleotides not matched to a gene: 3. Germline V lookup: CDR1 SGDLS, CDR2 YYNGEE. The CDR3 nucleotides read TGTGCCAGCAGCGTAGAACTAGCGGGAGGAGCAGATACGCAGTATTTT. Translating it yields CASSVELAGGADTQYF.

As DNA, the CDR3 is TGCGCCAGCAGCTTCCTTGGGGCGCGAGGCAATGAGCAGTTCTTC. Protein sequence: CASSFLGARGNEQFF. The gene calls are TRBV5-1 and TRBJ2-1; the D gene is possibly TRBD1 (5 bases). There are 15 residues in the CDR3. From germline, CDR1 is SGHRS and CDR2 YFSETQ. Trimming took off 2 bases at V and 6 bases at J, with 15 bases between the two ends.

This rearrangement joins TRBV27 to TRBJ2-3; 9 positions match TRBD2. V was clipped by 5 bases and J by 4 bases; unmatched bases: 13. Looked up from germline, CDR1 is MNHEY and CDR2 is SMNVEV (reference sequence). The CDR3 runs to 17 residues. DNA for the CDR3: TGTGCCAGCAGTCCCCGCGGGAGGGCCGCGAGTCCAGATACGCAGTATTTT. The encoded protein is CASSPRGRAASPDTQYF.

Concerning this clone: In the same sample, other DNA sequences code for this CDR3. This sequence joins TRBV6-1 and TRBJ1-5; 7 bases line up with TRBD1. CDR3 length: 15 residues. Trimming took 4 bases from V and 2 from J; bases not matched to a gene: 5. The germline V gene encodes CDR1 MNHNS and CDR2 SASEGT. The CDR3 spells CASSGWTGGNQPQHF. In DNA form, the CDR3 reads TGTGCCAGCAGTGGGTGGACAGGTGGCAATCAGCCCCAGCATTTT.

This chain uses TRBV19 with TRBJ1-2, with D possibly matching TRBD1 (6 bases). This CDR3 contains 15 residues. Germline V gene lookup returns CDR1 LNHDA and CDR2 SQIVND (reference sequence). Deletions cut 6 bases from V and 0 bases from J, with 14 bases between. The CDR3 here is CASSNRDGANYGYTF. The CDR3 coding sequence is TGTGCCAGTAGCAACAGGGATGGGGCTAACTATGGCTACACCTTC.

The CDR3: CASSLGVPYNEQFF. The CDR3 nucleotides read TGTGCCAGCAGCTTAGGAGTCCCCTACAATGAGCAGTTCTTC. The chain uses TRBV7-9 and TRBJ2-1; D is uncertain. The germline CDR1 and CDR2 sequences are SEHNR and FQNEAQ (reference sequence). The V end was cut by 1 base, the J end by 2 bases, with 6 bases between. The CDR3 covers 14 residues.

The chain is built from TRBV10-1 and TRBJ2-1; 7 bases line up with TRBD1. The CDR3 spans 16 residues. CDR1 and CDR2 from the germline V gene are WNHNN and SYGVQD (reference sequence). V gave up 0 bases and J gave up 6 bases; unmatched junction bases: 8. DNA of the CDR3: TGCGCCAGCAGTGAGTCGCTCCGGGACAGCTTCAATGAGCAGTTCTTC. Protein sequence: CASSESLRDSFNEQFF.

The V call is TRBV6-6, the J call TRBJ2-5, with 7 bases identical to TRBD2. The J call is doubtful: the DNA matches TRBJ2-7 better. The CDR3 sequence is 15 residues long. The germline CDR1 and CDR2 sequences are MNHNY and SVGAGI (reference sequence). The CDR3 DNA follows: TGTGCCAGCAGTTCTCCTGGCGGGAGTGAATACGAGCAGTACTTC. Amino acid sequence: CASSSPGGSEYEQYF.

This clone was detected only once. This chain connects TRBV5-1 to TRBJ2-5, with 11 positions matching TRBD1. The closer fit of TRBJ2-7 to the DNA end suggests the J call may be wrong. The CDR3 consists of 15 residues. CDR1 is SGHRS and CDR2 is YFSETQ in the germline V gene. Here the CDR3 reads CASSTLDRGLDEQYF. DNA of the CDR3: TGCGCCAGCAGCACTTTGGACAGGGGGCTCGACGAGCAGTACTTC.

This sequence joins TRBV2 and TRBJ2-5; 11 bases map to TRBD1. V trimming: 7 bases; J trimming: 4 bases; junction bases outside the gene matches: 8. Looked up from germline, CDR1 is SNHLY and CDR2 is FYNNEI. The CDR3 has 15 amino acids. The CDR3 DNA follows: TGTGCCAGCATCGCTACCGGGACAGGGGGAGAGACCCAGTACTTC. Amino acid sequence: CASIATGTGGETQYF.

The chain uses TRBV6-5 and TRBJ2-2; the match to TRBD2 covers 11 bases. The CDR3 has 15 residues. V lost 8 bases, J lost 6 bases, and 8 bases stayed unmatched. Germline CDR1 reads MNHEY; CDR2 reads SVGAGI. Written as DNA, the CDR3 is TGTGCCAGCTTTAAATATAGCGGGGGGGCCGGGGAGCTGTTTTTT. Its translation: CASFKYSGGAGELFF.

The chain links TRBV5-1 to TRBJ1-1, with TRBD1 as a possible D gene (6 bases). The CDR3 totals 14 residues. Germline V gene lookup returns CDR1 SGHRS and CDR2 YFSETQ. V lost 2 bases, J lost 0 bases, and 8 bases lay in between. The chain's CDR3 is CASSFTGMNTEAFF. CDR3 coding DNA: TGCGCCAGCAGCTTTACAGGGATGAACACTGAAGCTTTCTTT.

The chain employs TRBV5-1 and TRBJ2-4, with TRBD1 matching 8 bases. The germline V gene encodes CDR1 SGHRS and CDR2 YFSETQ. J lost 12 bases, V lost 4 bases, and 12 bases had no gene match. The CDR3 spans 14 residues. The DNA of the CDR3 is TGCGCCAGCAGCCTTCAAGGACAGGGCTACAGTCAGTACTTC. It is translated as CASSLQGQGYSQYF.

This clone was counted only a few times. This sequence joins TRBV27 and TRBJ2-1, with 11 positions matching TRBD2. The CDR3 totals 17 residues. The V gene end was trimmed by 0 bases and the J gene end by 2 bases; junction bases not matched to a gene: 3. Per the germline V gene, CDR1 is MNHEY and CDR2 is SMNVEV (reference sequence). CDR3 in DNA: TGTGCCAGCAGTTTATCGGTTAGCGGGAGGGCCTACAATGAGCAGTTCTTC. Protein product: CASSLSVSGRAYNEQFF.

The rearrangement links TRBV9 to TRBJ1-3; D not resolved. Germline CDR1 is SGDLS and CDR2 is YYNGEE. Trimming cost V 4 bases and J 4 bases, with 15 bases left between them. The CDR3 is 15 residues long. CDR3: CASSLSGIAGNTIYF. The CDR3 DNA is TGTGCCAGCAGCCTCTCAGGAATTGCCGGAAACACCATATATTTT. The whole variable domain, filled in from reference TRBV9 and TRBJ1-3, reads DSGVTQTPKHLITATGQRVTLRCSPRSGDLSVYWYQQSLDQGLQFLIQYYNGEERAKGNILERFSAQQFPDLHSELNLSSLELGDSALYFCASSLSGIAGNTIYFGEGSWLTVV.

J is TRBJ2-1 and V is TRBV5-1; 9 bases are shared with TRBD1. Germline V gene lookup returns CDR1 SGHRS and CDR2 YFSETQ. The ends lost 3 bases at V and 6 bases at J; junction bases unmatched: 13. The CDR3 has 17 residues. CDR3 loop: CASSSRSTGGLGNEQFF. The DNA for the CDR3 is TGCGCCAGCAGCTCCCGCTCGACAGGGGGTCTGGGCAATGAGCAGTTCTTC.

This chain uses TRBV5-6 with TRBJ1-1; D is possibly TRBD1 (6 bases). The germline V and J ends were trimmed by 4 bases and 1 base, with 14 bases remaining between them. The CDR3 spans 15 residues. From germline, CDR1 is SGHDT and CDR2 YYEEEE. CDR3 DNA: TGTGCCAGCAGCCTCGGACAGCCTAAGAACACTGAAGCTTTCTTT. This sequence encodes CASSLGQPKNTEAFF.

The V gene is TRBV5-4, the J gene TRBJ2-6, with 13 bases lining up with TRBD2. This CDR3 has 17 residues. The germline V gene has CDR1 SGHNT and CDR2 YYREEE (reference sequence). Germline trimming cut 4 bases from V and 2 bases from J; bases unmatched to any gene: 3. The CDR3 loop is CASSPGTSGAGANVLTF. The CDR3 DNA reads TGTGCCAGCAGCCCCGGGACTAGCGGGGCTGGGGCCAACGTCCTGACTTTC.

A few counts support this clone. The same CDR3 arises from other DNA sequences in this sample as well. The chain recombines TRBV2 with TRBJ2-5, with 12 positions matching TRBD2. Germline assignment: CDR1 SNHLY and CDR2 FYNNEI. J was trimmed by 3 bases and V by 2 bases; bases with no gene match: 1. The CDR3 contains 15 residues. The CDR3 sequence is CASSERTSGEETQYF. The CDR3 coding sequence is TGTGCCAGCAGTGAAAGGACTAGCGGGGAAGAGACCCAGTACTTC.

Written as DNA, the CDR3 is TGTGCCAGCAGCTACAGTGACAATGAGCAGTTCTTC. The encoded protein is CASSYSDNEQFF. This chain joins TRBV5-6 and TRBJ2-1; D uncertain. Trimming left V 3 bases short and J 5 bases short, with 6 bases between. In germline, CDR1 is SGHDT, CDR2 YYEEEE. The CDR3 contains 12 residues.

This clone was recorded only once. One junction end does not reproduce the germline sequence, and a read error may be involved. The rearrangement uses TRBV7-9 and TRBJ2-7; D unclear. The CDR3 is 14 amino acids. Per the germline V gene, CDR1 is SEHNR and CDR2 is FQNEAQ (reference sequence). CDR3 coding DNA: TGTTCCAGCAGCTCACGCTTGCCCGAGGACGAGCAGTACTTC. Translated: CSSSSRLPEDEQYF.

With regard to this clone: The junction differs from germline at one of its ends, possibly a read error. The rearrangement uses TRBV15 and TRBJ2-6; possible D gene TRBD2, 6 bases. Germline CDR1 reads LNHNV; CDR2 reads YYDKDF (reference sequence). The CDR3 has 15 amino acids. CDR3: CATSRRDSGANGLTF. The CDR3 bases are TGTGCCACCAGCAGACGGGACTCTGGGGCCAACGGCCTGACTTTC.

The chain couples TRBV7-2 to TRBJ2-2, with TRBD2 identical over 14 bases. This CDR3 has 19 amino acids. CDR1 is SGHTA and CDR2 is FQGNSA in the germline V gene. Trimming cost V 1 base and J 5 bases; bases outside gene matches: 9. The CDR3 region has the DNA TGTGCCAGCAGCTTAGAGGCGGGACTAGCGGGAGCAGGAACCGGGGAGCTGTTTTTT. Translated, it gives CASSLEAGLAGAGTGELFF.

V gene TRBV19 combines with J gene TRBJ2-5; 7 bases are a match to TRBD1. The V gene's germline CDR1 is LNHDA and CDR2 SQIVND (reference sequence). CDR3 size: 13 residues. With 5 bases clipped from V and 5 bases from J, the junction kept 5 bases outside the gene matches. The CDR3 region has the DNA TGTGCCAGTAGTGCAGACAGGGTCGAGACCCAGTACTTC. It encodes CASSADRVETQYF.

The chain links TRBV4-1 to TRBJ2-7; 11 bases fit TRBD1. CDR1 is MGHRA, CDR2 YSYEKL, per germline. The ends lost 3 bases at V and 10 bases at J; junction bases unmatched: 5. The CDR3 loop spans 13 amino acids. CDR3 sequence reads: CASSQDRGPQQYF. DNA of the CDR3: TGCGCCAGCAGCCAGGACAGGGGGCCCCAACAGTACTTC.

The rearrangement uses TRBV27 and TRBJ2-5; tentative D call: TRBD1 (6 bases). The V gene's germline CDR1 is MNHEY and CDR2 SMNVEV (reference sequence). V was pared by 2 bases and J by 4 bases, with 11 bases between. This CDR3 has 14 amino acids. The CDR3 is CASSLRDTRETQYF. Written as DNA, the CDR3 is TGTGCCAGCAGTTTAAGGGACACGAGAGAGACCCAGTACTTC.

A few counts support this clone. The rearrangement links TRBV7-2 to TRBJ2-7; 10 nucleotides agree with TRBD2. CDR1 and CDR2 from the germline V gene are SGHTA and FQGNSA. This CDR3 spans 15 amino acids. V shed 2 bases, J shed 2 bases, and the junction held 3 bases outside the gene matches. CDR3 sequence reads: CASSLRAGGPYEQYF. The CDR3 region has the DNA TGTGCCAGCAGCTTAAGAGCGGGGGGGCCCTACGAGCAGTACTTC.